The T cell receptor beta chain described here comes from a study of multiple sclerosis patients with progressive multifocal leukoencephalopathy. Spiked into each PCR were synthetic inline TR CDR3 controls of all V-J pairings. Assay used: immunoSEQ multiplex PCR; TCRdb lists only in-frame clones, some missing. The sample has some 31,000 clones; nearly 90% are singletons. Time point noted: roughly 6 months of natalizumab therapy. Study results and limitations: It is unclear whether the findings reflect JC virus infection or general immunocompromise. PML-onset expanded TRB clones were detectable before and during natalizumab therapy. Most PML patients had lower entropy, suggesting less diverse TRB repertoires.

In regard to this clone: Its antigen remains unknown.

This CDR3 comprises 17 residues. The V and J ends lost 0 bases and 0 bases respectively, with 13 bases between them. The germline gives CDR1 SGDLS, CDR2 YYNGEE. This clonotype was obtained from a human donor with multiple sclerosis. The rearrangement joins TRBV9 to TRBJ2-1, with D possibly being TRBD2 (6 bases). The material was PBMCs, obtained from a patient treated with natalizumab. In DNA form, the CDR3 reads TGTGCCAGCAGCGTAGAGGTAGCGGAAAGCTCCTACAATGAGCAGTTCTTC. It codes for CASSVEVAESSYNEQFF.